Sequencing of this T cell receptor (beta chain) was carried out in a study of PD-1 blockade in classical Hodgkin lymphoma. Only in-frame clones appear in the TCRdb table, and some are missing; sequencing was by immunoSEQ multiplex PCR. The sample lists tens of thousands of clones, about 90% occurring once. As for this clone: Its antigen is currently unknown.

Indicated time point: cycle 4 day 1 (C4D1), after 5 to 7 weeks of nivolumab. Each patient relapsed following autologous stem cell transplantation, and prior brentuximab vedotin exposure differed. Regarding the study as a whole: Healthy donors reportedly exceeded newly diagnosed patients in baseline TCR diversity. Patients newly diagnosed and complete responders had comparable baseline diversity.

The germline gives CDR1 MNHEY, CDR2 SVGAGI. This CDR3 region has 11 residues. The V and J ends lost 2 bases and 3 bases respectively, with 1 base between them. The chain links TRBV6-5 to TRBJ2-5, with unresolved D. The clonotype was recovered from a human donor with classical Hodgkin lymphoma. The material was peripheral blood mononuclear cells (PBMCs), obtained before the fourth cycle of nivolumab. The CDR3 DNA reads TGTGCCAGCAGTTACAAAGAGACCCAGTACTTC. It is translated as CASSYKETQYF.